What follows are 28 T cell receptor beta chains derived from one specimen sequenced in a study of T-cell reconstitution after alpha-beta-depleted transplantation in children. For TCRbeta, the library was prepared with unique molecular identifiers. TCRdb re-analysed the PCR reads in MiXCR, keeping a single row per CDR3 protein. The sample lists 420,000 or so distinct CDR3 sequences; 11% were seen once. Here the sequenced sample was PBMCs from the stem cell graft donor, taken from the stem cell graft. These TCRs come from a human donor who donated a stem cell graft to a child with acute myeloid leukemia.

This clonotype was observed a few times. The J gene is TRBJ1-1, the V gene TRBV6-1, with unresolved D. Looked up from germline, CDR1 is MNHNS and CDR2 is SASEGT. The ends were cut back, 5 bases at V and 3 bases at J, with 16 bases in the middle. CDR3 length: 15 amino acids. CDR3 region: CASSQSRSRDTEAFF. For the CDR3, the DNA is TGTGCCAGCAGTCAATCCCGGAGCCGTGACACTGAAGCTTTCTTT.

In its sample, this clonotype was seen many times. The chain employs TRBV20-1 and TRBJ1-1, with unresolved D. The CDR3 contains 11 residues. In germline, CDR1 is DFQATT, CDR2 SNEGSKA (reference sequence). CDR3 sequence: CSAGRNTEAFF. CDR3 nucleotides: TGCAGCGCTGGGCGGAACACTGAAGCTTTCTTT.

The J gene is TRBJ1-1, the V gene TRBV29-1; no definite D call. Trimming removed 6 bases from V and 1 base from J, with 9 bases in between. In germline, CDR1 is SQVTM, CDR2 ANQGSEA. The CDR3 spans 12 residues. The CDR3 DNA sequence: TGCAGCGTCAGGCAGGCGAACACTGAAGCTTTCTTT. Translating it yields CSVRQANTEAFF.

V usage is TRBV4-1 and J usage is TRBJ1-1, with a tentative D call TRBD1 (5 bases). Trimming cost V 4 bases and J 2 bases, with 20 bases left between them. The germline V gene has CDR1 MGHRA and CDR2 YSYEKL. The CDR3 covers 17 residues. The CDR3 coding sequence is TGCGCCAGCAGCCCGACCCGGGGGGACTCACTTAACACTGAAGCTTTCTTT. This gives the protein CASSPTRGDSLNTEAFF.

Only a few counts were recorded for this clonotype. The V gene is TRBV18, the J gene TRBJ2-2; D uncertain. Trimming stripped 2 bases from V and 0 bases from J, with 10 bases between. The CDR3 covers 16 residues. The germline V gene encodes CDR1 KGHSH and CDR2 LQKENI. DNA for the CDR3: TGTGCCAGCTCACCAATCTACTCCGCGAACACCGGGGAGCTGTTTTTT. Protein product: CASSPIYSANTGELFF.

This clonotype was observed a few times. The J gene is TRBJ1-2, the V gene TRBV3-1, with a weak D call TRBD1 (6 bases). The ends were cut back, 3 bases at V and 8 bases at J, with 13 bases in the middle. CDR3 length equals 13 residues. Germline V gene lookup returns CDR1 LGHDT and CDR2 YNNKEL (reference sequence). CDR3 amino acids: CASSQNRAGGYTF. The CDR3 DNA follows: TGTGCCAGCAGCCAGAACAGGGCAGGAGGCTACACCTTC.

This clonotype has ten or more counts. This chain joins TRBV29-1 and TRBJ2-2, with unresolved D. The CDR3 is 13 residues long. Germline CDR1 is SQVTM and CDR2 is ANQGSEA. V lost 3 bases and J lost 1, with 6 bases in between. CDR3 nucleotide sequence: TGCAGCGTTGATTGGCGGAACACCGGGGAGCTGTTTTTT. It codes for CSVDWRNTGELFF.

The chain combines TRBV5-1 with TRBJ1-1; D remains ambiguous. This CDR3 contains 14 residues. CDR1 SGHRS and CDR2 YFSETQ come from the germline V gene. Between the trimmed V and J ends, which lost 1 base and 6 bases, there was a span of 13 bases. The DNA for the CDR3 is TGCGCCAGCAGCTTGTCGTTAGGGCTGGCTGAAGCTTTCTTT. Its translation is CASSLSLGLAEAFF.

This clonotype was seen only a few times. The chain combines TRBV20-1 with TRBJ2-7, with 7 bases fitting TRBD2. CDR1 is DFQATT, CDR2 SNEGSKA, per germline (reference sequence). The trim removed 3 bases at V and 3 bases at J, leaving 11 bases unmatched. The CDR3 loop spans 15 amino acids. The CDR3 is CSASSPGGVDYEQYF. For the CDR3, the DNA is TGCAGTGCTAGTAGCCCTGGGGGGGTTGACTACGAGCAGTACTTC.

This rearrangement joins TRBV29-1 to TRBJ1-2, with D maybe TRBD1 (5 bases). CDR1 SQVTM and CDR2 ANQGSEA come from the germline V gene. CDR3 size: 12 residues. Trimming stripped 4 bases from V and 3 bases from J, with 9 bases between. CDR3 nucleotide sequence: TGCAGCGTTGCGCGACAGCACTATGGCTACACCTTC. Protein product: CSVARQHYGYTF.

J is TRBJ2-5 and V is TRBV3-1, with 10 bases matching TRBD2. Trimming cost V 1 base and J 2 bases; bases outside gene matches: 1. Germline lookup yields CDR1 LGHDT and CDR2 YNNKEL (reference sequence). The CDR3 covers 15 residues. The CDR3 coding sequence is TGTGCCAGCAGCCAAGGGACTAGCGGACAAGAGACCCAGTACTTC. Protein: CASSQGTSGQETQYF.

This clonotype was observed a few times. The chain uses TRBV7-2 and TRBJ2-1; the D gene is possibly TRBD1 (6 bases). CDR3 length: 16 residues. The ends were cut back, 1 base at V and 2 bases at J, with 12 bases in the middle. Germline V gives CDR1 SGHTA, CDR2 FQGNSA. The CDR3 nucleotides are TGTGCCAGCAGCTTAGTGGAAGGGGGACCCTACAATGAGCAGTTCTTC. Translated, it gives CASSLVEGGPYNEQFF.

The table lists this clonotype with a few counts. The chain couples TRBV3-1 to TRBJ1-6; D unclear. Germline loops: CDR1 LGHDT, CDR2 YNNKEL (reference sequence). The CDR3 runs to 13 residues. The V end was cut by 3 bases, the J end by 8 bases, with 8 bases between. Here the CDR3 reads CASSQREDSPLHF. The DNA of the CDR3 is TGTGCCAGCAGCCAGAGGGAGGATTCACCCCTCCACTTT. The whole variable domain, remainder taken from reference TRBV3-1 and TRBJ1-6, is DTAVSQTPKYLVTQMGNDKSIKCEQNLGHDTMYWYKQDSKKFLKIMFSYNNKELIINETVPNRFSPKSPDKAHLNLHINSLELGDSAVYFCASSQREDSPLHFGNGTRLTVT.

V gene TRBV7-3 combines with J gene TRBJ1-1; D unclear. The CDR3 is 13 amino acids. Per the germline V gene, CDR1 is SGHTA and CDR2 is FQGTGA. The V gene lost 0 bases and the J gene lost 3 bases, with 5 bases spanning the gap. CDR3 loop: CASSLTPDTEAFF. The CDR3 DNA is TGTGCCAGCAGCTTAACCCCTGACACTGAAGCTTTCTTT. Filled out from reference TRBV7-3 and TRBJ1-1, the complete variable domain reads GAGVSQTPSNKVTEKGKYVELRCDPISGHTALYWYRQSLGQGPEFLIYFQGTGAADDSGLPNDRFFAVRPEGSVSTLKIQRTERGDSAVYLCASSLTPDTEAFFGQGTRLTVV.

This clonotype came up a few times. V usage is TRBV12-3 or TRBV12-4 and J usage is TRBJ1-5; no firm D call. Trimming left V 2 bases short and J 11 bases short, with 7 bases between. The CDR3 is 11 amino acids. CDR3 region: CASSLRESQHF. CDR3 DNA: TGTGCCAGCAGTTTAAGGGAGTCCCAGCATTTT.

This clonotype was detected many times. The chain couples TRBV7-9 to TRBJ2-2, with TRBD1 matching over 7 bases. J gave up 7 bases and V 2 bases, and 7 bases lay outside the gene matches. Germline V gene lookup returns CDR1 SEHNR and CDR2 FQNEAQ (reference sequence). CDR3 length: 15 residues. CDR3 nucleotides: TGTGCCAGCAGCTTACTACAGGGGCCTAACGGGGAGCTGTTTTTT. Amino acid sequence: CASSLLQGPNGELFF. The full variable domain, in which reference TRBV7-9 and TRBJ2-2 provide the parts outside the CDR3, is DTGVSQNPRHKITKRGQNVTFRCDPISEHNRLYWYRQTLGQGPEFLTYFQNEAQLEKSRLLSDRFSAERPKGSFSTLEIQRTEQGDSAMYLCASSLLQGPNGELFFGEGSRLTVL.

The rearrangement joins TRBV5-1 to TRBJ2-7, with a weak D call TRBD1 (6 bases). CDR1 is SGHRS, CDR2 YFSETQ, per germline. The V gene lost 4 bases and the J gene lost 1 base, with 15 bases spanning the gap. This CDR3 is 15 amino acids long. The CDR3 loop is CASSMSPGQSYEQYF. CDR3 nucleotides: TGCGCCAGCAGCATGTCTCCGGGACAATCCTACGAGCAGTACTTC.

In this sample, this clonotype turned up many times. The rearrangement joins TRBV3-1 to TRBJ1-4; no reliable D call. The V gene lost 4 bases and the J gene lost 2 bases, with 11 bases spanning the gap. The length of the CDR3 is 15 residues. CDR1 is LGHDT, CDR2 YNNKEL, per germline (reference sequence). CDR3 coding DNA: TGTGCCAGCAGCCTAAGGGCGGGGACTAATGAAAAACTGTTTTTT. Translated, it gives CASSLRAGTNEKLFF.

V usage is TRBV20-1 and J usage is TRBJ1-3, with 8 bases aligning to TRBD1. The CDR3 is made up of 13 amino acids. Germline V gene data show CDR1 as DFQATT and CDR2 as SNEGSKA (reference sequence). Unmatched junction bases numbered 4, after V lost 1 base and J lost 8 bases. In DNA, the CDR3 is TGCAGTGCTAGAGGACAGGGGCGAGACACCATATATTTT. Its translation is CSARGQGRDTIYF.

This sequence joins TRBV6-5 and TRBJ1-4; the D gene is possibly TRBD1 (5 bases). This CDR3 is built from 15 residues. CDR1 is MNHEY and CDR2 is SVGAGI in the germline V gene. Trimming left V 2 bases short and J 0 bases short, with 7 bases between. The chain's CDR3 is CASSYETATNEKLFF. The CDR3 DNA is TGTGCCAGCAGTTACGAGACAGCAACTAATGAAAAACTGTTTTTT.

This clonotype was observed a handful of times. The chain carries TRBV10-3 and TRBJ2-1; a possible D gene is TRBD2 (5 bases). Germline CDR1 ENHRY, CDR2 SYGVKD. V lost 6 bases to trimming and J lost 7 bases, with 7 bases between them. This CDR3 has 11 residues. CDR3 DNA sequence: TGTGCCATCAGGCTAGCAAATGAGCAGTTCTTC. Translated: CAIRLANEQFF.

In its sample, this clonotype was seen a few times. This sequence joins TRBV29-1 and TRBJ1-1; TRBD1 matches at 10 bases. The CDR3 length is 12 residues. Looked up from germline, CDR1 is SQVTM and CDR2 is ANQGSEA. The V segment lost 7 bases and the J segment 5 bases; nucleotides outside the gene matches: 4. CDR3 residues: CSAWTGGTEAFF. CDR3 coding DNA: TGCAGCGCATGGACAGGGGGGACTGAAGCTTTCTTT.

J is TRBJ1-2 and V is TRBV12-3 or TRBV12-4; perhaps TRBD1 as D (5 bases). CDR3 length equals 15 residues. Trimming stripped 3 bases from V and 3 bases from J, with 14 bases between. In DNA, the CDR3 is TGTGCCAGCAGTTTTCCAGGCAGGGCGGACTATGGCTACACCTTC. Its protein product is CASSFPGRADYGYTF.

This clonotype was picked up a small number of times. The rearrangement uses TRBV5-1 and TRBJ2-2; D is perhaps TRBD1 (5 bases). Germline lookup yields CDR1 SGHRS and CDR2 YFSETQ. V was trimmed by 0 bases and J by 6 bases, leaving 9 bases between them. This CDR3 spans 14 amino acids. The CDR3 region is CASSLGSRAGELFF. CDR3 DNA: TGCGCCAGCAGCTTGGGATCCAGGGCCGGGGAGCTGTTTTTT.

CDR3 region: CASSLVPQHF. The DNA for the CDR3 is TGTGCCAGCAGCTTGGTGCCCCAGCATTTT. V gene TRBV5-6 combines with J gene TRBJ1-5; D call uncertain. Trimming pared 0 bases from V and 9 bases from J, leaving 1 base between. Germline CDR1 reads SGHDT; CDR2 reads YYEEEE. This CDR3 comprises 10 residues.

This clonotype was seen more than once but under ten times. The rearrangement uses TRBV27 and TRBJ1-4; a possible D gene is TRBD1 (5 bases). The CDR3 has 15 amino acids. Trimming left V 5 bases short and J 1 base short, with 11 bases between. Germline values: CDR1 MNHEY, CDR2 SMNVEV (reference sequence). CDR3 sequence reads: CASSKGGETNEKLFF. CDR3 sequence (DNA): TGTGCCAGCAGTAAGGGAGGGGAAACTAATGAAAAACTGTTTTTT.

A few counts support this clonotype. J is TRBJ1-2 and V is TRBV6-2 or TRBV6-3; 7 bases align to TRBD1. This CDR3 spans 13 amino acids. Germline loops: CDR1 MNHEY, CDR2 SVGEGT. Unmatched junction bases numbered 5, after V lost 6 bases and J lost 4 bases. This CDR3 reads CASRTGPLYGYTF. In DNA, the CDR3 is TGTGCCAGCAGGACAGGGCCCCTCTATGGCTACACCTTC.

This clonotype was counted many times. The V and J genes are TRBV6-6 and TRBJ1-1; TRBD1 might be the D (5 bases). CDR1 is MNHNY and CDR2 is SVGAGI in the germline V gene (reference sequence). This CDR3 has 13 residues. Deletions cut 8 bases from V and 0 bases from J, with 10 bases between. The CDR3 region has the DNA TGTGCCAGCGCCGACAGATTGAACACTGAAGCTTTCTTT. Protein product: CASADRLNTEAFF.